One and the same sample provided the 23 T cell receptor beta chains below, sequenced in a study of T cells in localized non-small cell lung cancer. The repertoire was sequenced with immunoSEQ multiplex PCR; TCRdb's copy has only in-frame clones and lacks some. The table lists fewer than 75,000 clones, approximately 88% of them singletons. Here the sequenced sample was peripheral blood, taken before any cancer treatment. Every receptor here comes from a female donor over 55 with stage I lung adenocarcinoma.

This clone appeared once. The chain joins TRBV11-3 to TRBJ1-1; 7 nucleotides align to TRBD1. This CDR3 is built from 15 residues. V lost 4 bases to trimming and J lost 3 bases; unmatched junction nucleotides: 8. Germline V gives CDR1 SGHNT, CDR2 YENEEA. CDR3 sequence: CASSSHRGPDTEAFF. In nucleotides, the CDR3 is TGTGCCAGCAGCTCTCACAGGGGCCCGGACACTGAAGCTTTCTTT.

Comment on this clone: Distinct nucleotide sequences in the sample also encode this CDR3. The gene calls are TRBV7-9 and TRBJ1-1, with D perhaps TRBD1 (6 bases). With 5 bases removed from V and 5 bases from J, the gap between germline ends came to 9 bases. The CDR3 is 12 amino acids. The germline gives CDR1 SEHNR, CDR2 FQNEAQ (reference sequence). The DNA for the CDR3 is TGTGCCAGCAGCCCTCAGGGGACTGAAGCTTTCTTT. This translates into CASSPQGTEAFF.

J is TRBJ2-1 and V is TRBV7-6, with 10 bases identical to TRBD2. J was trimmed by 7 bases and V by 4 bases; bases with no gene match: 13. This CDR3 has 17 residues. Germline lookup yields CDR1 SGHVS and CDR2 FNYEAQ. CDR3 sequence (DNA): TGTGCCAGCAGCTCGGTACCAAGCGGGGGGGCCAGGAATGAGCAGTTCTTC. As protein: CASSSVPSGGARNEQFF.

This clone has just a few counts. The chain recombines TRBV5-1 with TRBJ2-5; 8 bases map to TRBD1. J gave up 0 bases and V 2 bases, and 6 bases lay outside the gene matches. The CDR3 runs to 16 residues. CDR1 is SGHRS, CDR2 YFSETQ, per germline. The CDR3 DNA follows: TGCGCCAGCAGCTTAAGGACAGGGAAGGACCAAGAGACCCAGTACTTC. It yields the protein CASSLRTGKDQETQYF.

Only one count was recorded for this clone. This sequence joins TRBV4-1 and TRBJ2-1; D remains ambiguous. This CDR3 is built from 13 residues. V gave up 1 base and J gave up 5 bases, with 6 bases separating them. Germline V CDR1 and CDR2: MGHRA, YSYEKL. The CDR3 DNA sequence: TGCGCCAGCAGCCAAGGACCCAACAATGAGCAGTTCTTC. This encodes CASSQGPNNEQFF.

J is TRBJ1-1 and V is TRBV11-1; unclear D gene. The V gene lost 0 bases and the J gene lost 5 bases, with 7 bases spanning the gap. Germline assignment: CDR1 SGHAT and CDR2 FQDESV (reference sequence). CDR3 length equals 13 residues. The CDR3 DNA is TGTGCCAGCAGCTTAGCGGGCCTTACTGAAGCTTTCTTT. Translated: CASSLAGLTEAFF.

This clone showed up just a few times. The V gene is TRBV6-1, the J gene TRBJ2-7, with TRBD2 matching 8 bases. The CDR3 consists of 14 residues. The trim removed 6 bases at V and 3 bases at J, leaving 7 bases unmatched. Germline-derived CDR1 and CDR2 are MNHNS and SASEGT. The CDR3 reads CASSGGGHLYEQYF. The CDR3 nucleotides read TGTGCCAGCAGCGGGGGGGGACACCTCTACGAGCAGTACTTC.

The chain couples TRBV28 to TRBJ2-1; no clear D gene. The V end was cut by 3 bases, the J end by 9 bases, with 3 bases between. The CDR3 has 10 residues. CDR1 is MDHEN, CDR2 SYDVKM, per germline. The CDR3 region is CASSFSEQFF. The DNA for the CDR3 is TGTGCCAGCAGTTTCAGTGAGCAGTTCTTC.

In the case of this clone: One base away lies a much larger clone, so this may be a sequencing read error. The rearrangement uses TRBV5-1 and TRBJ1-1, with TRBD1 as a possible D gene (5 bases). V was trimmed by 4 bases and J by 1 base, leaving 11 bases between them. The germline V gene encodes CDR1 SGHRS and CDR2 YFSETQ. This CDR3 is built from 14 residues. The chain's CDR3 is CASSPGPQNTEAFF. As DNA, the CDR3 is TGCGCCAGCAGCCCGGGACCGCAGAACACTGAAGCTTTCTTT. Combining the CDR3 with reference TRBV5-1 and TRBJ1-1 gives the whole variable domain KAGVTQTPRYLIKTRGQQVTLSCSPISGHRSVSWYQQTPGQGLQFLFEYFSETQRNKGNFPGRFSGRQFSNSRSEMNVSTLELGDSALYLCASSPGPQNTEAFFGQGTRLTVV.

The chain employs TRBV6-5 and TRBJ2-2, with D uncertain. Per the germline V gene, CDR1 is MNHEY and CDR2 is SVGAGI. The CDR3 contains 14 residues. The V end lost 6 bases, the J end lost 4 bases, and 12 bases lay between the germline ends. The CDR3 DNA is TGTGCCAGCAGCGAACGGACGGTCACCGGGGAGCTGTTTTTT. Its protein product is CASSERTVTGELFF.

The chain couples TRBV27 to TRBJ1-5; 9 bases align to TRBD1. Germline-derived CDR1 and CDR2 are MNHEY and SMNVEV (reference sequence). The ends lost 6 bases at V and 2 bases at J; junction bases unmatched: 5. The CDR3 extends over 15 amino acids. This CDR3 reads CASRPQGAGNQPQHF. DNA for the CDR3: TGTGCCAGCAGACCACAGGGGGCGGGCAATCAGCCCCAGCATTTT.

As to this clone: At one boundary the junction diverges from the germline segment, which might be a read error. V usage is TRBV7-7 and J usage is TRBJ2-1; D not resolved. Germline V lookup: CDR1 SSHAT, CDR2 FNYEAQ (reference sequence). This CDR3 spans 14 amino acids. CDR3 sequence reads: CASSLAFTNNEQFF. In nucleotides, the CDR3 is TGTGCTAGCAGCTTAGCTTTCACCAACAATGAGCAGTTCTTC.

This chain joins TRBV28 and TRBJ1-1; D is possibly TRBD1 (6 bases). V was shortened by 3 bases and J by 10 bases, with 9 bases between the two germline ends. The CDR3 is made up of 11 amino acids. Germline CDR1 MDHEN, CDR2 SYDVKM. CDR3 in amino acids: CASSFQGRAFF. The CDR3 DNA is TGTGCCAGCAGTTTTCAGGGGAGAGCTTTCTTT.

In nucleotides, the CDR3 is TGTGCCAGCAGCGTATACCGGGACTCCCAAAACATTCAGTACTTC. Protein: CASSVYRDSQNIQYF. The chain employs TRBV7-2 and TRBJ2-4, with a tentative D call TRBD2 (6 bases). The CDR3 extends over 15 amino acids. Germline V gives CDR1 SGHTA, CDR2 FQGNSA. Trimming took 5 bases from V and 5 from J, leaving 16 bases between them.

The chain carries TRBV18 and TRBJ2-7; TRBD1 matches at 10 bases. From germline, CDR1 is KGHSH and CDR2 LQKENI. CDR3 length: 14 residues. The V and J ends lost 5 bases and 2 bases, in that order; junction bases with no gene match: 3. The CDR3 protein is CASSYGTGAYEQYF. The CDR3 coding sequence is TGTGCCAGCTCATACGGGACAGGGGCCTACGAGCAGTACTTC.

The genes are TRBV29-1 and TRBJ2-7; D is unresolved. The CDR3 has 13 residues. V dropped 4 bases and J dropped 2 bases, with 12 bases sitting between them. CDR1 is SQVTM and CDR2 is ANQGSEA in the germline V gene. The CDR3 DNA sequence: TGCAGCGTTGCGTGGGTGGGCCCCTACGAGCAGTACTTC. Amino acid sequence: CSVAWVGPYEQYF.

CDR3 amino acids: CASSLAPNQPQHF. Written as DNA, the CDR3 is TGTGCCAGCAGCTTAGCCCCGAATCAGCCCCAGCATTTT. The rearrangement joins TRBV7-8 to TRBJ1-5; D unclear. This CDR3 is 13 amino acids long. The germline CDR1 and CDR2 sequences are SGHVS and FQNEAQ. Trimming cost V 0 bases and J 4 bases, with 4 bases left between them.

This clone was observed a few times. Written as DNA, the CDR3 is TGTGCCAGTAGTCGTCCCGAAAACACCATATATTTT. It specifies CASSRPENTIYF. This chain links TRBV19 with TRBJ1-3; D not resolved. Germline CDR1 is LNHDA and CDR2 is SQIVND (reference sequence). V gave up 5 bases and J gave up 6 bases, with 8 bases separating them. This CDR3 contains 12 residues.

The rearrangement links TRBV7-9 to TRBJ2-7; D is undetermined. The CDR3 runs 14 residues. Germline CDR1 SEHNR, CDR2 FQNEAQ (reference sequence). Between the trimmed V and J ends, which lost 2 bases and 1 base, there was a span of 9 bases. DNA for the CDR3: TGTGCCAGCAGCTTAATGTCGGATTCCTACGAGCAGTACTTC. This translates into CASSLMSDSYEQYF.

The chain links TRBV28 to TRBJ2-7, with D tentatively TRBD1 (5 bases). The germline CDR1 and CDR2 sequences are MDHEN and SYDVKM. Trimming stripped 4 bases from V and 5 bases from J, with 15 bases between. There are 14 residues in the CDR3. This CDR3 reads CASSSQPIRDEQYF. The CDR3 coding sequence is TGTGCCAGCAGTTCACAACCTATCAGGGACGAGCAGTACTTC.

The table lists this clone with a count of one. The chain links TRBV19 to TRBJ1-3, with 10 nucleotides matching TRBD1. Germline V lookup: CDR1 LNHDA, CDR2 SQIVND (reference sequence). The CDR3 length is 15 residues. The V and J ends lost 9 bases and 2 bases, in that order; junction bases with no gene match: 7. The CDR3 DNA follows: TGTGCCAGCAACGACAGGGGGCTGACTGGAAACACCATATATTTT. As protein: CASNDRGLTGNTIYF. Variable domain in full (rest from reference TRBV19 and TRBJ1-3): DGGITQSPKYLFRKEGQNVTLSCEQNLNHDAMYWYRQDPGQGLRLIYYSQIVNDFQKGDIAEGYSVSREKKESFPLTVTSAQKNPTAFYLCASNDRGLTGNTIYFGEGSWLTVV.

This clone was seen once. The chain has TRBV11-2 and TRBJ2-2; 12 nucleotides match TRBD1. The V gene's germline CDR1 is SGHAT and CDR2 FQNNGV. The CDR3 sequence is 18 residues long. The ends lost 6 bases at V and 6 bases at J; junction bases unmatched: 14. Here the CDR3 DNA reads TGTGCCAGCAGTCGAAACCGACCGGGACAGGGGGCCCCCGGGGAGCTGTTTTTT. Protein: CASSRNRPGQGAPGELFF.

The chain carries TRBV18 and TRBJ1-1, with TRBD1 matching 8 bases. The CDR3 is 16 amino acids. The trim removed 3 bases at V and 1 base at J, leaving 7 bases unmatched. CDR1 is KGHSH and CDR2 is LQKENI in the germline V gene. The CDR3 sequence is CASSPRGQGQNTEAFF. The CDR3 nucleotides are TGTGCCAGCTCACCTAGAGGACAGGGCCAGAACACTGAAGCTTTCTTT.